Below, 13 T cell receptor beta chains from the same sample are listed, as sequenced in a study of OX40 agonist ivuxolimab in advanced cancers. Assay used: immunoSEQ multiplex PCR; TCRdb lists only in-frame clones, some missing. The sample has about 19,000 clones, around 80% seen once. This sample comprised CD4+ or CD8+ T cells sorted from blood, obtained in a trial of the OX40 agonist ivuxolimab. These receptors all stem from an adult with an advanced solid tumor such as melanoma, head and neck, liver or kidney cancer.

This clone appeared a single time. The chain is built from TRBV6-6 and TRBJ2-7; a weak D match, TRBD1 (6 bases). Germline values: CDR1 MNHNY, CDR2 SVGAGI (reference sequence). The CDR3 length is 14 residues. V was shortened by 2 bases and J by 6 bases, with 14 bases between the two germline ends. CDR3 sequence (DNA): TGTGCCAGCAGTTACGATCTGGGGGCCGTCGAGCAGTACTTC. Protein product: CASSYDLGAVEQYF.

This sequence joins TRBV7-9 and TRBJ2-7; D gene ambiguous. This CDR3 comprises 13 residues. Germline CDR1 reads SEHNR; CDR2 reads FQNEAQ (reference sequence). Trimming removed 4 bases from V and 1 base from J, with 8 bases in between. The CDR3 here is CASSSSASYEQYF. In DNA form, the CDR3 reads TGTGCCAGCAGCTCTAGTGCATCCTACGAGCAGTACTTC.

V gene TRBV30 combines with J gene TRBJ1-4, with 7 positions matching TRBD1. CDR1 is GTSNPN and CDR2 is SVGIG in the germline V gene (reference sequence). V lost 2 bases and J lost 5; bases outside the gene matches: 8. The CDR3 spans 15 residues. The CDR3 sequence: CAWSYPTGRNEKLFF. CDR3 bases: TGTGCCTGGAGTTACCCGACAGGGAGAAATGAAAAACTGTTTTTT.

This clone was recorded only once. The rearrangement joins TRBV27 to TRBJ1-5; no firm D call. This CDR3 is built from 12 residues. V lost 3 bases and J lost 6, with 6 bases in between. Germline CDR1 reads MNHEY; CDR2 reads SMNVEV (reference sequence). The CDR3 region has the DNA TGTGCCAGCAGTTTGGCCGGTCAGCCCCAGCATTTT. This codes for CASSLAGQPQHF.

J is TRBJ2-7 and V is TRBV25-1, with D perhaps TRBD2 (5 bases). V was pared by 1 base and J by 0 bases, with 7 bases between. CDR1 is MGHDK, CDR2 SYGVNS, per germline. CDR3 length equals 14 residues. CDR3 nucleotides: TGTGCCAGCAGTGAATGGGGAGACTCCTACGAGCAGTACTTC. Its protein is CASSEWGDSYEQYF.

The chain couples TRBV5-4 to TRBJ1-1; no clear D gene. From germline, CDR1 is SGHNT and CDR2 YYREEE (reference sequence). CDR3 size: 15 residues. The V end lost 5 bases, the J end lost 5 bases, and 19 bases lay between the germline ends. The CDR3 coding sequence is TGTGCCAGCAGTCTAGGGCCCCCCCCTGGGACTGAAGCTTTCTTT. Its protein is CASSLGPPPGTEAFF.

The rearrangement joins TRBV27 to TRBJ2-3, with 9 nucleotides matching TRBD1. The CDR3 has 14 residues. The germline gives CDR1 MNHEY, CDR2 SMNVEV (reference sequence). Trimming took 6 bases from V and 2 from J; bases not matched to a gene: 3. CDR3 sequence: CASRDRGYTDTQYF. CDR3 nucleotides: TGTGCCAGCAGGGACAGGGGATACACAGATACGCAGTATTTT.

This clone was found a few times. This chain connects TRBV9 to TRBJ2-1; 10 positions agree with TRBD2. CDR3 length: 17 residues. V lost 0 bases and J lost 9; bases outside the gene matches: 12. The germline CDR1 and CDR2 sequences are SGDLS and YYNGEE. CDR3 sequence: CASSVGYRASGSGEQFF. The CDR3 DNA sequence: TGTGCCAGCAGCGTAGGGTATAGGGCTAGCGGGAGTGGTGAGCAGTTCTTC.

The V and J genes are TRBV28 and TRBJ2-2, with TRBD1 identical over 7 bases. The J segment lost 4 bases and the V segment lost 5 bases, leaving 13 bases of the junction unmatched. Germline loops: CDR1 MDHEN, CDR2 SYDVKM. CDR3 length: 17 amino acids. CDR3 residues: CASSRESGTVVTGELFF. CDR3 bases: TGTGCCAGCAGTAGAGAATCGGGGACAGTCGTCACCGGGGAGCTGTTTTTT. The full variable domain, its missing parts supplied by reference TRBV28 and TRBJ2-2, is DVKVTQSSRYLVKRTGEKVFLECVQDMDHENMFWYRQDPGLGLRLIYFSYDVKMKEKGDIPEGYSVSREKKERFSLILESASTNQTSMYLCASSRESGTVVTGELFFGEGSRLTVL.

On this clone: The identical CDR3 is also encoded by other nucleotide sequences in the sample. V gene TRBV27 combines with J gene TRBJ2-1, with D unresolved. Germline V gene lookup returns CDR1 MNHEY and CDR2 SMNVEV (reference sequence). CDR3 length: 13 amino acids. V lost 0 bases to trimming and J lost 4 bases, with 4 bases between them. The CDR3 sequence: CASSLSSYNEQFF. CDR3 DNA: TGTGCCAGCAGTTTATCGTCGTACAATGAGCAGTTCTTC.

This chain uses TRBV5-5 with TRBJ1-2; tentatively, D is TRBD1 (5 bases). The CDR3 totals 16 residues. V was clipped by 3 bases and J by 4 bases, with 19 bases between them. In germline, CDR1 is SGHKS, CDR2 YYEKEE (reference sequence). The CDR3 nucleotides read TGTGCCAGCAGCTACCGACGGGGCAGTGGGCCCTATGGCTACACCTTC. It is translated as CASSYRRGSGPYGYTF.

J is TRBJ2-1 and V is TRBV10-3; D unclear. Germline V gives CDR1 ENHRY, CDR2 SYGVKD. V lost 0 bases and J 4 bases, leaving 4 bases between the germline ends. The CDR3 covers 13 residues. CDR3 loop: CAISESGYNEQFF. Here the CDR3 DNA reads TGTGCCATCAGTGAGTCGGGATACAATGAGCAGTTCTTC.

The chain employs TRBV9 and TRBJ2-1, with 8 bases fitting TRBD2. V lost 7 bases, J lost 0 bases, and 3 bases stayed unmatched. The CDR3 totals 14 residues. CDR1 is SGDLS and CDR2 is YYNGEE in the germline V gene. In DNA form, the CDR3 reads TGTGCCAGCGCGAGCGGGAGCTCCTACAATGAGCAGTTCTTC. This gives the protein CASASGSSYNEQFF.